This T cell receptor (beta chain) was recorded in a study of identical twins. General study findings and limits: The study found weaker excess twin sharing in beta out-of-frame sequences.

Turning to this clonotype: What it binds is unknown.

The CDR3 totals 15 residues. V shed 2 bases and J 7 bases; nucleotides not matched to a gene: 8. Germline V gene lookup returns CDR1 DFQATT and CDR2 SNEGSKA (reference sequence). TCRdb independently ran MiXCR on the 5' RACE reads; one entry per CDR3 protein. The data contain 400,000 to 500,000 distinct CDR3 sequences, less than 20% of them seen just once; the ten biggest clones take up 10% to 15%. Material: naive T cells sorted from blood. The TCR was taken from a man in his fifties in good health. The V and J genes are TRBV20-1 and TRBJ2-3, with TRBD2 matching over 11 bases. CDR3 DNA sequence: TGCAGTGCTAGACCCCCAGGGACTAGCGGATATACGCAGTATTTT. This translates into CSARPPGTSGYTQYF.